A single sample is the source of the 5 T cell receptor beta chains below, sequenced in a study of spatial heterogeneity in lung cancer. One entry per CDR3 protein results from TCRdb running MiXCR on the 5' RACE reads. The sample consists of tens of thousands of distinct CDR3 sequences, 6% to 9% of them appearing once. The time point was: sample taken at primary tumor resection. Frozen PBMC, nontumor lung or tumor provided whole RNA, which was sequenced unsorted. Here the sequenced sample was PBMCs, taken at surgery. These receptors all stem from a female donor with early-stage non-small cell lung cancer.

This clonotype was picked up many times. The chain recombines TRBV11-1 with TRBJ2-2; TRBD1 matches at 7 bases. This CDR3 is 15 amino acids long. The V gene's germline CDR1 is SGHAT and CDR2 FQDESV (reference sequence). Trimming cost V 6 bases and J 1 base; bases outside gene matches: 5. This CDR3 reads CASRVRTGNTGELFF. For the CDR3, the DNA is TGTGCCAGCAGAGTTCGGACAGGGAACACCGGGGAGCTGTTTTTT.

This clonotype was seen ten or more times. This sequence joins TRBV9 and TRBJ2-2; 7 bases are shared with TRBD1. This CDR3 is built from 15 residues. CDR1 is SGDLS and CDR2 is YYNGEE in the germline V gene. V shed 6 bases, J shed 0 bases, and the junction held 5 bases outside the gene matches. DNA of the CDR3: TGTGCCAGCACACTAGGGACAGCGAACACCGGGGAGCTGTTTTTT. This encodes CASTLGTANTGELFF.

This clonotype was found many times. The chain uses TRBV7-2 and TRBJ1-1, with D uncertain. Trimming pared 4 bases from V and 0 bases from J, leaving 6 bases between. The CDR3 is 13 amino acids. Per germline, CDR1 SGHTA and CDR2 FQGNSA. CDR3 DNA sequence: TGTGCCAGCAGCTCAGGAATGAACACTGAAGCTTTCTTT. This codes for CASSSGMNTEAFF.

The sample holds many counts of this clonotype. The chain recombines TRBV7-9 with TRBJ1-1; no reliable D call. Germline V gene data show CDR1 as SEHNR and CDR2 as FQNEAQ (reference sequence). The V end lost 0 bases, the J end lost 9 bases, and 8 bases lay between the germline ends. The CDR3 extends over 12 amino acids. The CDR3 spells CASSLAGSKAFF. The CDR3 DNA reads TGTGCCAGCAGCTTAGCAGGGTCCAAAGCTTTCTTT.

The chain uses TRBV6-2 or TRBV6-3 and TRBJ2-3; D is unclear. CDR1 and CDR2 (germline): MNHEY, SVGEGT. This CDR3 region has 13 residues. With 2 bases removed from V and 6 bases from J, the gap between germline ends came to 9 bases. The CDR3 coding sequence is TGTGCCAGCAGTTACGGGCCACCGGATACGCAGTATTTT. Amino acid sequence: CASSYGPPDTQYF.